These 30 T cell receptor beta chains were sequenced from one sample in a study of blood T cell repertoires in COVID-19. Using immunoSEQ multiplex PCR, the repertoire was profiled, and TCRdb retains in-frame clones only, with some absent. The sample has more than 200,000 clones, 75% to 90% seen once. Material: peripheral blood. Source of these receptors: a man in his thirties or forties with active or convalescent COVID-19.

The V call is TRBV18, the J call TRBJ1-2; TRBD1 matches at 7 bases. Germline-derived CDR1 and CDR2 are KGHSH and LQKENI. This CDR3 comprises 12 residues. Unmatched junction bases numbered 4, after V lost 5 bases and J lost 7 bases. CDR3 DNA sequence: TGTGCCAGCTCATCAGACAGGGTTGGCTACACCTTC. Translating gives CASSSDRVGYTF. The complete variable domain, with remaining parts taken from reference TRBV18 and TRBJ1-2, reads NAGVMQNPRHLVRRRGQEARLRCSPMKGHSHVYWYRQLPEEGLKFMVYLQKENIIDESGMPKERFSAEFPKEGPSILRIQQVVRGDSAAYFCASSSDRVGYTFGSGTRLTVV.

The V call is TRBV5-1, the J call TRBJ2-7; 15 bases map to TRBD2. V was clipped by 6 bases and J by 2 bases; unmatched bases: 6. CDR3 length: 16 residues. The germline V gene has CDR1 SGHRS and CDR2 YFSETQ. The DNA of the CDR3 is TGCGCCAGCACGGAGGGACTAGCGGGGGGCACCTACGAGCAGTACTTC. It codes for CASTEGLAGGTYEQYF.

The chain couples TRBV7-2 to TRBJ1-5; TRBD1 matches 9 bases. The J segment lost 1 base and the V segment lost 4 bases, leaving 2 bases of the junction unmatched. Germline V lookup: CDR1 SGHTA, CDR2 FQGNSA. The CDR3 is 15 amino acids. This CDR3 reads CASSWGQGSNQPQHF. DNA for the CDR3: TGTGCCAGCAGCTGGGGACAGGGAAGCAATCAGCCCCAGCATTTT.

Of note for this clone: Other nucleotide sequences in the sample specify the same CDR3. The chain couples TRBV3-1 (or the pseudogene TRBV3-2) to TRBJ2-5, with D maybe TRBD2 (5 bases). CDR1 is LGHDT, CDR2 YNNKEL, per germline (reference sequence). This CDR3 has 12 residues. Trimming left V 1 base short and J 5 bases short, with 5 bases between. CDR3 nucleotide sequence: TGTGCCAGCAGCCAAGCGGGGGAGACCCAGTACTTC. Protein: CASSQAGETQYF.

The CDR3 here is CASGFPAGVNYGYTF. The CDR3 region has the DNA TGTGCTAGTGGTTTCCCGGCAGGGGTAAACTATGGCTACACCTTC. This chain uses TRBV12-5 with TRBJ1-2, with a tentative D call TRBD1 (6 bases). CDR3 length equals 15 residues. From germline, CDR1 is LGHNT and CDR2 FRNRAP. The germline V and J ends were trimmed by 3 bases and 2 bases, with 13 bases remaining between them.

The chain carries TRBV29-1 and TRBJ1-1, with D possibly matching TRBD1 (5 bases). The CDR3 covers 11 residues. Germline lookup yields CDR1 SQVTM and CDR2 ANQGSEA. V lost 4 bases and J lost 11, with 14 bases in between. The CDR3 region has the DNA TGCAGCGTTGTGGCTGGGGGGAATGCTTTCTTT. Its protein is CSVVAGGNAFF.

The genes are TRBV5-1 and TRBJ2-1; 9 nucleotides agree with TRBD2. J was trimmed by 5 bases and V by 1 base; bases with no gene match: 13. Per germline, CDR1 SGHRS and CDR2 YFSETQ. This CDR3 has 18 residues. The CDR3 region has the DNA TGCGCCAGCAGCTTGTTCCTAGCGGGGACGAAACTTAACAATGAGCAGTTCTTC. It translates to CASSLFLAGTKLNNEQFF. The full variable domain, rest sourced from reference TRBV5-1 and TRBJ2-1, is KAGVTQTPRYLIKTRGQQVTLSCSPISGHRSVSWYQQTPGQGLQFLFEYFSETQRNKGNFPGRFSGRQFSNSRSEMNVSTLELGDSALYLCASSLFLAGTKLNNEQFFGPGTRLTVL.

The chain uses TRBV5-1 and TRBJ2-3; possible D gene TRBD1, 6 bases. CDR1 SGHRS and CDR2 YFSETQ come from the germline V gene. This CDR3 comprises 16 residues. The ends were cut back, 0 bases at V and 1 base at J, with 12 bases in the middle. Written as DNA, the CDR3 is TGCGCCAGCAGCTTGGCCGAACAGGGAGGCACAGATACGCAGTATTTT. Protein product: CASSLAEQGGTDTQYF.

The chain couples TRBV7-6 to TRBJ2-1; 9 positions match TRBD2. The CDR3 extends over 16 amino acids. Germline assignment: CDR1 SGHVS and CDR2 FNYEAQ. V trimming: 2 bases; J trimming: 8 bases; junction bases outside the gene matches: 10. In DNA form, the CDR3 reads TGTGCCAGCAGCTTAAATAGGGCTAGCGGGGTGGATGAGCAGTTCTTC. As protein: CASSLNRASGVDEQFF.

This chain joins TRBV29-1 and TRBJ1-6; D unclear. The CDR3 sequence is 13 residues long. The germline CDR1 and CDR2 sequences are SQVTM and ANQGSEA. Trimming took off 7 bases at V and 6 bases at J, with 13 bases between the two ends. CDR3 coding DNA: TGCAGCGCCACATTAGGCGGTAATTCACCCCTCCACTTT. Amino acids: CSATLGGNSPLHF.

The chain combines TRBV14 with TRBJ2-5, with D possibly TRBD2 on 6 matching bases. This CDR3 is 17 amino acids long. V lost 4 bases and J lost 6, with 24 bases in between. Germline CDR1 SGHDN, CDR2 FVKESK. The chain's CDR3 is CASSLRGVGTGEKTQYF. CDR3 DNA: TGTGCCAGCAGCCTCCGTGGCGTGGGGACGGGGGAGAAGACCCAGTACTTC.

The rearrangement links TRBV13 to TRBJ2-7, with 10 bases lining up with TRBD2. Germline V gene data show CDR1 as PRHDT and CDR2 as FYEKMQ (reference sequence). CDR3 length equals 16 residues. Trimming cost V 5 bases and J 2 bases; bases outside gene matches: 9. CDR3 in amino acids: CASSVISGGIPYEQYF. The CDR3 region has the DNA TGTGCCAGCAGCGTAATTAGCGGGGGGATTCCCTACGAGCAGTACTTC.

The chain employs TRBV6-6 and TRBJ2-2, with D possibly TRBD1 on 6 matching bases. V shed 5 bases and J shed 2 bases, with 12 bases lying between them. Germline-derived CDR1 and CDR2 are MNHNY and SVGAGI (reference sequence). The CDR3 covers 15 residues. CDR3: CASSPGQENTGELFF. As DNA, the CDR3 is TGTGCCAGCAGTCCGGGACAAGAAAACACCGGGGAGCTGTTTTTT.

CDR3 DNA: TGTGCCAGCAGTTCGACAGGGGAGGATTCACCCCTCCACTTT. Protein sequence: CASSSTGEDSPLHF. This chain links TRBV6-5 with TRBJ1-6; 8 bases line up with TRBD1. V was pared by 4 bases and J by 8 bases, with 4 bases of the junction left unmatched. Germline CDR1 is MNHEY and CDR2 is SVGAGI. This CDR3 contains 14 residues.

The V gene is TRBV7-8, the J gene TRBJ1-3; tentatively, D is TRBD1 (6 bases). The CDR3 has 15 amino acids. V was trimmed by 2 bases and J by 0 bases, leaving 8 bases between them. Germline V gives CDR1 SGHVS, CDR2 FQNEAQ. CDR3 region: CASSLLQGSGNTIYF. The CDR3 bases are TGTGCCAGCAGCTTACTACAGGGCTCTGGAAACACCATATATTTT.

The chain uses TRBV10-3 and TRBJ1-1; 7 bases are shared with TRBD1. CDR3 length: 16 residues. Per the germline V gene, CDR1 is ENHRY and CDR2 is SYGVKD. The trim removed 5 bases at V and 0 bases at J, leaving 9 bases unmatched. The CDR3 reads CAISKDRVGMNTEAFF. Written as DNA, the CDR3 is TGTGCCATCAGTAAAGACAGGGTTGGGATGAACACTGAAGCTTTCTTT.

The rearrangement links TRBV5-1 to TRBJ2-3; no firm D call. Deletions cut 0 bases from V and 3 bases from J, with 8 bases between. The CDR3 spans 14 residues. The germline V gene has CDR1 SGHRS and CDR2 YFSETQ. CDR3 DNA sequence: TGCGCCAGCAGCTTGGCGGGTACGACAGATACGCAGTATTTT. This sequence encodes CASSLAGTTDTQYF.

The genes are TRBV11-2 and TRBJ1-2, with 7 bases that match TRBD1. The V gene end was trimmed by 5 bases and the J gene end by 8 bases; junction bases not matched to a gene: 17. Germline CDR1 SGHAT, CDR2 FQNNGV. This CDR3 comprises 16 residues. The CDR3 DNA reads as TGTGCCAGCAGCCCCCCCGTCCAGGGGGTGTTTCGGGGCTACACCTTC. Translated, it gives CASSPPVQGVFRGYTF.

The chain links TRBV30 to TRBJ1-2, with a possible D match to TRBD1 (6 bases). Germline loops: CDR1 GTSNPN, CDR2 SVGIG (reference sequence). The CDR3 runs to 15 residues. Trimming removed 3 bases at V and 5 bases at J, with 19 bases between. As DNA, the CDR3 is TGTGCCTGGAGGGAAGTGGGGACAATGAGTTATGGCTACACCTTC. This translates into CAWREVGTMSYGYTF. Supplemented by reference TRBV30 and TRBJ1-2, the full variable domain reads SQTIHQWPATLVQPVGSPLSLECTVEGTSNPNLYWYRQAAGRGLQLLFYSVGIGQISSEVPQNLSASRPQDRQFILSSKKLLLSDSGFYLCAWREVGTMSYGYTFGSGTRLTVV.

The V call is TRBV6-5, the J call TRBJ1-2; 12 nucleotides line up with TRBD1. Germline assignment: CDR1 MNHEY and CDR2 SVGAGI. V lost 0 bases to trimming and J lost 6 bases; unmatched junction nucleotides: 5. The CDR3 has 16 amino acids. CDR3 in amino acids: CASSYSPGQGADGYTF. The CDR3 coding sequence is TGTGCCAGCAGTTACTCGCCGGGACAGGGGGCAGATGGCTACACCTTC.

The chain couples TRBV7-2 to TRBJ2-2; D is possibly TRBD2 (7 bases). CDR3 length: 16 amino acids. The V end was cut by 1 base, the J end by 4 bases, with 13 bases between. Germline V lookup: CDR1 SGHTA, CDR2 FQGNSA. CDR3 DNA sequence: TGTGCCAGCAGCTTAGGTGGGGGGGCCATCACCGGGGAGCTGTTTTTT. The encoded protein is CASSLGGGAITGELFF. The variable domain in full, completed from reference TRBV7-2 and TRBJ2-2, reads GAGVSQSPSNKVTEKGKDVELRCDPISGHTALYWYRQSLGQGLEFLIYFQGNSAPDKSGLPSDRFSAERTGGSVSTLTIQRTQQEDSAVYLCASSLGGGAITGELFFGEGSRLTVL.

The chain is built from TRBV9 and TRBJ2-1; 11 positions match TRBD1. V shed 0 bases, J shed 8 bases, and the junction held 7 bases outside the gene matches. The CDR3 has 16 residues. Germline V gene lookup returns CDR1 SGDLS and CDR2 YYNGEE. CDR3 amino acids: CASSVGMGQGDHEQFF. In DNA form, the CDR3 reads TGTGCCAGCAGCGTAGGCATGGGACAGGGGGACCATGAGCAGTTCTTC. Full variable domain (outside the CDR3, taken from reference TRBV9 and TRBJ2-1): DSGVTQTPKHLITATGQRVTLRCSPRSGDLSVYWYQQSLDQGLQFLIQYYNGEERAKGNILERFSAQQFPDLHSELNLSSLELGDSALYFCASSVGMGQGDHEQFFGPGTRLTVL.

In the case of this clone: This clone may be a read error of a much larger clone one base away. CDR3 in DNA: TGTGCCAGCAGTTACCAGGGACAGGGGGTCTACGAGCAGTACTTC. It codes for CASSYQGQGVYEQYF. The chain joins TRBV6-5 to TRBJ2-7; TRBD1 matches 11 bases. CDR3 size: 15 residues. Per the germline V gene, CDR1 is MNHEY and CDR2 is SVGAGI. Trimming cost V 2 bases and J 3 bases; bases outside gene matches: 3.

The sample holds one count of this clone. The genes are TRBV19 and TRBJ1-2; D is uncertain. The V gene's germline CDR1 is LNHDA and CDR2 SQIVND (reference sequence). This CDR3 has 13 residues. The germline V and J ends were trimmed by 0 bases and 7 bases, with 9 bases remaining between them. This CDR3 reads CASSIESRGGYTF. CDR3 nucleotide sequence: TGTGCCAGTAGTATAGAGTCGCGGGGTGGCTACACCTTC.

This clone turned up a few times. The rearrangement joins TRBV30 to TRBJ2-2; unclear D gene. The CDR3 spans 14 residues. The ends were cut back, 1 base at V and 2 bases at J, with 8 bases in the middle. Germline V lookup: CDR1 GTSNPN, CDR2 SVGIG (reference sequence). Here the CDR3 reads CAWSGNSNTGELFF. CDR3 DNA: TGTGCCTGGAGTGGAAATAGTAACACCGGGGAGCTGTTTTTT. The entire variable domain, with the rest obtained from reference TRBV30 and TRBJ2-2, is as follows: SQTIHQWPATLVQPVGSPLSLECTVEGTSNPNLYWYRQAAGRGLQLLFYSVGIGQISSEVPQNLSASRPQDRQFILSSKKLLLSDSGFYLCAWSGNSNTGELFFGEGSRLTVL.

The J gene is TRBJ2-5, the V gene TRBV18, with 8 bases that match TRBD2. This CDR3 contains 15 residues. The V and J ends lost 2 bases and 5 bases, in that order; junction bases with no gene match: 7. Germline loops: CDR1 KGHSH, CDR2 LQKENI. This CDR3 is CASSPRTGGGETQYF. The CDR3 DNA is TGTGCCAGCTCACCAAGGACGGGGGGGGGCGAGACCCAGTACTTC.

V usage is TRBV30 and J usage is TRBJ2-3, with D possibly TRBD2 on 5 matching bases. The germline V and J ends were trimmed by 5 bases and 3 bases, with 12 bases remaining between them. Germline CDR1 is GTSNPN and CDR2 is SVGIG (reference sequence). This CDR3 has 13 amino acids. In DNA, the CDR3 is TGTGCCTGGGGCCGGGGTGTGACAGATACGCAGTATTTT. Translation: CAWGRGVTDTQYF.

DNA for the CDR3: TGTGCCAGCAGTTACGAGACTAGGGATGGCTACACCTTC. This codes for CASSYETRDGYTF. The rearrangement links TRBV6-2 or TRBV6-3 to TRBJ1-2, with D uncertain. Trimming cost V 2 bases and J 6 bases, with 10 bases left between them. The CDR3 sequence is 13 residues long. Germline CDR1 is MNHEY and CDR2 is SVGEGT.

The rearrangement links TRBV2 to TRBJ2-2, with D possibly being TRBD2 (5 bases). Trimming stripped 6 bases from V and 1 base from J, with 6 bases between. CDR1 and CDR2 from the germline V gene are SNHLY and FYNNEI. CDR3 length: 13 amino acids. The CDR3 nucleotides are TGTGCCAGCAGGGGAGAGAACACCGGGGAGCTGTTTTTT. Protein product: CASRGENTGELFF.

The chain employs TRBV27 and TRBJ1-2; 10 bases fit TRBD1. Germline CDR1 reads MNHEY; CDR2 reads SMNVEV (reference sequence). After removal of 7 bases from V and 5 bases from J, the junction contained 4 bases not matched to a gene. The CDR3 extends over 13 amino acids. CDR3 DNA: TGTGCCAGCAAAAGGGGACAGGGGTATGGCTACACCTTC. This codes for CASKRGQGYGYTF.